This is a list of T cell receptor beta chains from one sample in a study of OX40 agonist ivuxolimab in advanced cancers. Measured with immunoSEQ multiplex PCR; TCRdb has only the in-frame clones, and not every one. Of tens of thousands of clones detected, 85% appear once; the ten largest clones hold about 0.83%. Sequenced material: CD4+ or CD8+ T cells sorted from blood, taken in a trial of the OX40 agonist ivuxolimab. These TCRs come from an adult with an advanced solid tumor such as melanoma, head and neck, liver or kidney cancer. CDR3s leave out the opening cysteine and the closing phenylalanine or tryptophan.

TRBJ1-5 TRBV19 ASNGQGAGPQH
TRBJ1-2 TRBV5-1 ASSLDRQRNYGYT
TRBJ2-7 TRBV28 ASSPGGSTYEQY
TRBJ2-7 TRBV6-6 ASTRPGPTYEQY
TRBJ1-3 TRBV19 ASSTTQGPSGNTIY
TRBJ2-1 TRBV28 ASSSPGTGDYNEQF
TRBJ2-7 TRBV6-4 ASSDRDLAYEQY
TRBJ2-7 TRBV11-3 ASSLSSRAGQY
TRBJ1-1 TRBV11-2 ASSSPRGPDTEAF
TRBJ1-1 TRBV6-5 ASSYSRTGDTEAF
TRBJ2-1 TRBV12-5 ASGLRLYNEQF
TRBJ1-6 TRBV2 ASKGSSKGSPLH
TRBJ2-7 TRBV11-2 ASSFASGSIYEQY
TRBJ2-7 TRBV5-6 ASSAGDRGYEQY
TRBJ1-5 TRBV6-5 ASSYSKGLNQPQH
TRBJ2-3 TRBV4-1 ASSQARGDRAGDTQY
TRBJ2-7 TRBV9 ASTPGRSSYEQY
TRBJ1-2 TRBV29-1 SVGWGGSSRLYEGYT
TRBJ1-1 TRBV5-1 ASSSGQMNTEAF
TRBJ2-1 TRBV2 ASTNSGEQF
TRBJ1-2 TRBV6-5 ASTPYRGGYGYT
TRBJ1-1 TRBV30 AWSWGMSEAF
TRBJ2-2 TRBV4-3 ASSRGTATNTGELF
TRBJ1-1 TRBV10-3 AINQGANTEAF
TRBJ1-4 TRBV5-8 ASSLIPGGEKLF
TRBJ2-2 TRBV13 ASSHSPGLAGGRVTGELF
TRBJ2-1 TRBV9 ASSFSNEQF
TRBJ1-1 TRBV4-3 ASSQAGSGDTEAF
TRBJ1-2 TRBV6-5 ASIGAGGGYT
TRBJ2-7 TRBV7-2 ASSFVGDEQY
TRBJ2-5 TRBV5-5 ASSSTTGWGETQY
TRBJ2-3 TRBV19 ASSLGTTSTDTQY
TRBJ2-7 TRBV7-9 ASSLDHEQY
TRBJ2-3 TRBV6-5 ASRPPGADTQY
TRBJ2-3 TRBV6-5 ASSYRSFTDTQY
TRBJ1-6 TRBV30 ACRQTNNSPLH
TRBJ2-7 TRBV6-6 ASSYLENYEQY
TRBJ1-2 TRBV7-9 ASSLQANYGYT
TRBJ2-3 TRBV7-9 ASGGPDTQY
TRBJ2-2 TRBV7-9 ASSDGSGTGELF
TRBJ2-7 TRBV7-9 ASSLAVVAGGQSEQY
TRBJ1-1 TRBV19 ASSINPRYNTEAF
TRBJ2-7 TRBV5-1 ASSRTEAYEQY
TRBJ1-1 TRBV5-1 ASSLGQGPTEAF
TRBJ2-2 TRBV6-6 ASSQGLADGELF
TRBJ2-2 TRBV5-1 ASSSRQGDAGELF
TRBJ1-2 TRBV14 ASSQDYSYGYT
TRBJ2-1 TRBV7-3 ASSLWLAEYNEQF
TRBJ2-3 TRBV5-1 ASSLERASTDTQY